Detailed here is one T cell receptor beta chain. This clone was seen a single time. Its antigen is still unknown. No base quality information exists; no much larger clone differs at one position. The collaborating institutions used their own protocols to collect whole blood in K2EDTA tubes. For TCRbeta analysis, collaborators shipped samples in one of three forms: frozen whole blood, isolated PBMCs, or DNA extracted from either of those sample types. The immunoSEQ Assay, a bias-controlled multiplex PCR, was used to amplify TCRbeta CDR3 regions from genomic DNA. As for the authors' bioinformatics: The number of nucleated cells in each sample was estimated by amplification of reference gene primers within the assay. To quantify the absolute abundance of each unique TCRbeta CDR3 rearrangement, sequence reads were collapsed and filtered. Productive Simpson clonality was computed per sample as the square root of Simpson's diversity index over productive rearrangements. TCRdb limited this immuneACCESS table to in-frame rearrangements with V and J called. A share of clones is missing; checked studies link under half to unresolved V genes, and the rest is unexplained. For V, J and clone size, that table is used; D and trimming come from the DNA. This sample comprises 250,000 or so clones, roughly 86% of them detected only once. The biggest ten clones account for 0.8% of the sample.

The data were taken from a study of blood T cell repertoires in COVID-19 (dated by TCRdb to the early 2020s). In the study overall: Samples from collaborators originated in the United States, Italy and Spain and spanned both the acute and convalescent phases of COVID-19. A de-identified subject ID, COVID-19 status, age in years and sex were almost always included in the sample metadata. Where HLA class I and class II types were available, the types were taken from metadata supplied by the sample provider, not from assay-based typing. The repertoires were released in a freely available public database meant as a resource for research on the immune response to SARS-CoV-2. Subjects who had been exposed to COVID-19, were actively infected with it, or had recovered from it provided the deeply sampled blood TCRbeta repertoires that made up the dataset. The prospective study material was composed of cDNA or gDNA derived from T cells, B-cell-depleted T cells, or PBMCs. Samples came from the ongoing ImmuneRACE study (first 160 participants) plus 1,254 subjects from 6 global collaborators. What the work shows at the level of the full study, not this receptor alone: How much clinical and demographic metadata was included differed by source and by participant, and the metadata was provided uncurated.

The TCR comes from a young woman with acute or convalescent COVID-19. The sample was peripheral blood.

At the DNA level, the sequence is TGTGCCTGGATTAAACTAACCAGGGTTGTCGGCACTGAAGCTTTCTTT. This gives the protein CAWIKLTRVVGTEAFF. The V and J genes are TRBV30 and TRBJ1-1; possibly the D gene is TRBD1, per 5 matching bases. The junction carries 22 bases between V and J, which are trimmed by 4 bases and 4 bases respectively. The CDR3 covers 16 residues, taking in both the cysteine and the phenylalanine. CDR3 DNA is the only sequence kept; it has 48 bases, read in frame from the first base. In the germline V gene (reference sequence), CDR1 corresponds to GTSNPN and CDR2 to SVGIG.